This T cell receptor beta chain emerged from a study of OX40 agonist ivuxolimab in advanced cancers. Study context: Patients were treated with intravenous ivuxolimab, dosed at 0.01 to 10 mg/kg and infused every 2 weeks. Partial responses were seen in three patients, one with hepatocellular carcinoma and two with cutaneous melanoma.

CDR3 length equals 18 residues. V shed 2 bases and J shed 1 base, with 18 bases lying between them. Looked up from germline, CDR1 is SGDLS and CDR2 is YYNGEE. Details on this clone: Its matching antigen is unknown.

The assay was immunoSEQ multiplex PCR, and TCRdb's table has in-frame clones only and misses some. Of over 50,000 clones in the sample, 65% to 90% are singletons; the top ten hold approximately 0.64%. Study-wide points: Among T cells, CD8+ cells averaged more expanded clones than CD4+ cells.

The rearrangement joins TRBV9 to TRBJ2-2; the D gene is possibly TRBD1 (6 bases). Specimen: CD4+ or CD8+ T cells sorted from blood, collected in a trial of the OX40 agonist ivuxolimab. The TCR was taken from an adult with an advanced solid tumor such as melanoma, head and neck, liver or kidney cancer. The CDR3 DNA sequence: TGTGCCAGCAGCGTTCCGACAGGTTCAAGGGTGAACACCGGGGAGCTGTTTTTT. Residues: CASSVPTGSRVNTGELFF. Based on the CDR3 plus reference TRBV9 and TRBJ2-2, the full variable domain is DSGVTQTPKHLITATGQRVTLRCSPRSGDLSVYWYQQSLDQGLQFLIQYYNGEERAKGNILERFSAQQFPDLHSELNLSSLELGDSALYFCASSVPTGSRVNTGELFFGEGSRLTVL.